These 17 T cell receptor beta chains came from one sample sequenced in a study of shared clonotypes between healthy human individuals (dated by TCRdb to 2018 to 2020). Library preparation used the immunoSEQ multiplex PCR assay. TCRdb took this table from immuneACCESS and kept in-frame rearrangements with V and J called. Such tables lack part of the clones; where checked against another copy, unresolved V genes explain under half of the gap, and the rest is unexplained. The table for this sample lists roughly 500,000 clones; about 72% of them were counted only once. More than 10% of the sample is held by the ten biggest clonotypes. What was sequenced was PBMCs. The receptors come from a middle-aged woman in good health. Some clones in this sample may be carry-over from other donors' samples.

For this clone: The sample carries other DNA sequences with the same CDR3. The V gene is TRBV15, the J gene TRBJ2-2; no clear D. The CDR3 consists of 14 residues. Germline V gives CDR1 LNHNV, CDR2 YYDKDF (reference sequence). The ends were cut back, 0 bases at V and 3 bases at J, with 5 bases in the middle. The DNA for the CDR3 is TGTGCCACCAGCAGAGATCGGGACACCGGGGAGCTGTTTTTT. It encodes CATSRDRDTGELFF. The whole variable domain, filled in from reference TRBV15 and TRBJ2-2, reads DAMVIQNPRYQVTQFGKPVTLSCSQTLNHNVMYWYQQKSSQAPKLLFHYYDKDFNNEADTPDNFQSRRPNTSFCFLDIRSPGLGDTAMYLCATSRDRDTGELFFGEGSRLTVL.

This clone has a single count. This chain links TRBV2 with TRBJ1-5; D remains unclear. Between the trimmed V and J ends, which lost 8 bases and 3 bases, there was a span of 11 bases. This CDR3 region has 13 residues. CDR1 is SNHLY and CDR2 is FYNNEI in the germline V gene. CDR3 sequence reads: CASDGSNNQPQHF. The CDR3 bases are TGTGCCAGCGATGGCAGCAACAATCAGCCCCAGCATTTT.

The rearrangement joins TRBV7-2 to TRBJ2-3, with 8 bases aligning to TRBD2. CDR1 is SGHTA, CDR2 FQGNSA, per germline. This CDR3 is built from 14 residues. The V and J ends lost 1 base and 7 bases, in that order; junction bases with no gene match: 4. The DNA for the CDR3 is TGTGCCAGCAGCTTAGTCAGCGGGAGTAATACGCAGTATTTT. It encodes CASSLVSGSNTQYF.

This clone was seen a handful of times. For the CDR3, the DNA is TGTGCCAGCAGTGAAGCGCTTCGAGGGGCTAACTATGGCTACACCTTC. It is translated as CASSEALRGANYGYTF. The chain has TRBV6-1 and TRBJ1-2, with D perhaps TRBD1 (5 bases). Deletions cut 0 bases from V and 0 bases from J, with 11 bases between. Germline-derived CDR1 and CDR2 are MNHNS and SASEGT. The CDR3 is made up of 16 amino acids.

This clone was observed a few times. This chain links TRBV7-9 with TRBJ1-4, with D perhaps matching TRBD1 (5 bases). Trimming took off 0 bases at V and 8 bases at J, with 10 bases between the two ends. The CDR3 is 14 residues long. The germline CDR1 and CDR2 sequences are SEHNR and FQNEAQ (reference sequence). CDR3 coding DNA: TGTGCCAGCAGCTTAGCGGGGACGGGCGAAAAACTGTTTTTT. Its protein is CASSLAGTGEKLFF.

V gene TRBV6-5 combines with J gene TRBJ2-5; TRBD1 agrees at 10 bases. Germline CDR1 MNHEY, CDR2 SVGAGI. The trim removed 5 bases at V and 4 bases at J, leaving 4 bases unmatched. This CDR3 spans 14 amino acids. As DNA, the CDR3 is TGTGCCAGCAGTACAGGACAGGGGGGAGAGACCCAGTACTTC. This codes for CASSTGQGGETQYF.

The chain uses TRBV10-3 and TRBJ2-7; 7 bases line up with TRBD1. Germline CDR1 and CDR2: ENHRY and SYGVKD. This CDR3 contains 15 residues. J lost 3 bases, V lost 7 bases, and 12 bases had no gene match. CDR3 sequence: CAITKTGSPFYEQYF. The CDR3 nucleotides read TGTGCCATCACTAAGACAGGGTCCCCCTTCTACGAGCAGTACTTC.

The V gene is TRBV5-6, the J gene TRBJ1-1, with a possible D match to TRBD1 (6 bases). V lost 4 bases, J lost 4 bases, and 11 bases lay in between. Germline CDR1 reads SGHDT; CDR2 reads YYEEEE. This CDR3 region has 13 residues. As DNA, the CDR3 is TGTGCCAGCAGCCTCAGGGGTGGCACTGAAGCTTTCTTT. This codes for CASSLRGGTEAFF. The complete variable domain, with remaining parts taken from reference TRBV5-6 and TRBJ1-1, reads DAGVTQSPTHLIKTRGQQVTLRCSPKSGHDTVSWYQQALGQGPQFIFQYYEEEERQRGNFPDRFSGHQFPNYSSELNVNALLLGDSALYLCASSLRGGTEAFFGQGTRLTVV.

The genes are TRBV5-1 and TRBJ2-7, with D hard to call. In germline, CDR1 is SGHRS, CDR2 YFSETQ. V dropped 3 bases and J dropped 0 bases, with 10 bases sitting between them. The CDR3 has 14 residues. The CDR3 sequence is CASSWEAPSYEQYF. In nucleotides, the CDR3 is TGCGCCAGCAGCTGGGAAGCCCCCTCCTACGAGCAGTACTTC. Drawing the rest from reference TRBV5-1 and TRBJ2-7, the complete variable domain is KAGVTQTPRYLIKTRGQQVTLSCSPISGHRSVSWYQQTPGQGLQFLFEYFSETQRNKGNFPGRFSGRQFSNSRSEMNVSTLELGDSALYLCASSWEAPSYEQYFGPGTRLTVT.

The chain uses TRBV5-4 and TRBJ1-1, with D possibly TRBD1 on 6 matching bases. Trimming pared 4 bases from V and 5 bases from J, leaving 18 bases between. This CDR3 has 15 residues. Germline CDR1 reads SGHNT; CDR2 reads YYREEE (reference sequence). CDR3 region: CASSAQGGGGTEAFF. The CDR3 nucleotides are TGTGCCAGCAGCGCCCAGGGCGGGGGCGGAACTGAAGCTTTCTTT.

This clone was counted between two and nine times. The CDR3 spells CASSQEGTSGHNEQFF. The CDR3 DNA sequence: TGTGCCAGCAGCCAAGAGGGGACTAGCGGACACAATGAGCAGTTCTTC. The chain joins TRBV4-2 to TRBJ2-1; 11 bases are a match to TRBD2. CDR1 LGHNA and CDR2 YNFKEQ come from the germline V gene. The CDR3 loop spans 16 amino acids. V lost 0 bases and J lost 5; bases outside the gene matches: 3.

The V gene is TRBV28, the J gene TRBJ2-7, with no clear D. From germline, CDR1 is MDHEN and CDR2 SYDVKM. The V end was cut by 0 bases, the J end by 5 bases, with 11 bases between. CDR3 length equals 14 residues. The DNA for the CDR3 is TGTGCCAGCAGTTTATGGCATACTTCCGACGAGCAGTACTTC. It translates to CASSLWHTSDEQYF.

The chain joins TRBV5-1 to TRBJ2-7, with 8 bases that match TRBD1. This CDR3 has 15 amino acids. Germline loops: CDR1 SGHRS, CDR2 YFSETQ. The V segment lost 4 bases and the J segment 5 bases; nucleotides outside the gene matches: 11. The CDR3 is CASSPRSTGENEQYF. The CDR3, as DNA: TGCGCCAGCAGCCCCCGATCGACAGGGGAAAACGAGCAGTACTTC.

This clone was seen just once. CDR3 loop: CASSIGAGAQQETQYF. The CDR3 nucleotides read TGTGCCAGTAGTATTGGAGCGGGAGCGCAACAAGAGACCCAGTACTTC. The chain links TRBV19 to TRBJ2-5, with 8 nucleotides matching TRBD2. This CDR3 is 16 amino acids long. The junction had 8 bases not matched to a gene; V was cut back by 3 bases and J by 2 bases. The germline V gene has CDR1 LNHDA and CDR2 SQIVND (reference sequence). The variable domain in full, completed from reference TRBV19 and TRBJ2-5, reads DGGITQSPKYLFRKEGQNVTLSCEQNLNHDAMYWYRQDPGQGLRLIYYSQIVNDFQKGDIAEGYSVSREKKESFPLTVTSAQKNPTAFYLCASSIGAGAQQETQYFGPGTRLLVL.

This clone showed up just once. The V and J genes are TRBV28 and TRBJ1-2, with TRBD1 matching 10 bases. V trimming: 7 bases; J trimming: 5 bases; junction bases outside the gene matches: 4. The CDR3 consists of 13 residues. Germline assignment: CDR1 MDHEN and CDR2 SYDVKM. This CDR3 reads CASNPGQGYGYTF. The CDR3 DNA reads TGTGCCAGCAATCCGGGACAGGGGTATGGCTACACCTTC.

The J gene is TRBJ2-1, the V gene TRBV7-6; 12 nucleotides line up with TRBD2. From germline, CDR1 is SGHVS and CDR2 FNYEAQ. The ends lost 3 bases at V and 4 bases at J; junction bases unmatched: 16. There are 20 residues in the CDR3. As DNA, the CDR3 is TGTGCCAGCAGCTTTACAACAGCAACCCCTAGCGGGAGGGATTACAATGAGCAGTTCTTC. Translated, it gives CASSFTTATPSGRDYNEQFF.

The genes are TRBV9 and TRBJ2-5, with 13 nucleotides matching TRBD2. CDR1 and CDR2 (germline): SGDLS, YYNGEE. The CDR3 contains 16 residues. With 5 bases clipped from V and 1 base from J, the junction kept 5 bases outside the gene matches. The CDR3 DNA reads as TGTGCCAGCAGTACAGGGACTAGCGGGACCCAAGAGACCCAGTACTTC. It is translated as CASSTGTSGTQETQYF.